This TCR beta chain is drawn from a study of T-cell reconstitution after alpha-beta-depleted transplantation in children. Points on this clonotype: Antigen specificity is unknown.

Preparing the TCRbeta library involved the use of unique molecular identifiers. Each CDR3 protein is one row after TCRdb ran MiXCR on the PCR reads. Among 250,000 to 400,000 distinct CDR3 sequences listed, over 20% were seen once. Study conclusions and caveats: Some patients showed high day-60 TCRbeta diversity, which derived from surviving recipient T cells and thymic progenitors. Reportedly, alpha-beta T cells present about two months post-transplant originated from several hundred expanded clones of graft origin. One year post-transplant, T-cell counts and diversity were largely derived from T cells produced anew.

This specimen consisted of PBMCs, mostly from graft donor cells, obtained 180 days after TCRalphabeta/CD19-depleted stem cell transplant. This clonotype was sampled from a male patient younger than 18 who had a stem cell transplant for acute lymphoblastic leukemia, so the T cells may come from the graft donor.

CDR3 protein: CSASSGPMPEKLFF. The DNA for the CDR3 is TGCAGTGCTAGTTCCGGGCCAATGCCCGAAAAACTGTTTTTT. The V call is TRBV20-1, the J call TRBJ1-4; D not resolved. The CDR3 consists of 14 residues. Germline V CDR1 and CDR2: DFQATT, SNEGSKA (reference sequence). V was cut by 3 bases and J by 8 bases, with 16 bases left in between.